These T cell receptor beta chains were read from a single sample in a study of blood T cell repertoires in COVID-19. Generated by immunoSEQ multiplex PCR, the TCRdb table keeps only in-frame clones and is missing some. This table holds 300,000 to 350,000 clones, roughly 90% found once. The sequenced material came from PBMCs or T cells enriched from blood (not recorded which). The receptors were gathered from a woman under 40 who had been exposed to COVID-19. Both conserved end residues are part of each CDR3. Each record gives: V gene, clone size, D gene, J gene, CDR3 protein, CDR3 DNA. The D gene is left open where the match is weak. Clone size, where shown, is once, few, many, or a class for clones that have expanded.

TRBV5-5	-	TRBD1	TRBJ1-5	CASSGGTVDQPQHF	TGTGCCAGCAGCGGCGGGACAGTTGATCAGCCCCAGCATTTT
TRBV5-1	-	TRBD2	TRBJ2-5	CASSLGLAGEETQYF	TGCGCCAGCAGCTTGGGACTAGCGGGAGAGGAGACCCAGTACTTC
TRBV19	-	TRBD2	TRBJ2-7	CASSIDLSGSSREQYF	TGTGCCAGTAGTATAGATCTCAGCGGGAGCTCGCGAGAGCAGTACTTC
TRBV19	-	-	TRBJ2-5	CASSIDTGRETQYF	TGTGCCAGTAGTATAGATACAGGGCGGGAGACCCAGTACTTC
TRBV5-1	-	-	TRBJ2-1	CASSLDGSFINEQFF	TGCGCCAGCAGCTTGGACGGGAGCTTTATCAATGAGCAGTTCTTC
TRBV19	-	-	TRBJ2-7	CASSKQVSYEQYF	TGTGCCAGTAGCAAACAGGTCTCCTACGAGCAGTACTTC
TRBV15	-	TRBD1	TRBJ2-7	CATSPPPGQGAGKQYF	TGTGCCACCAGCCCCCCCCCGGGACAGGGGGCCGGGAAGCAGTACTTC
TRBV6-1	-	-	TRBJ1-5	CASSEFRSNQPQHF	TGTGCCAGCAGTGAATTTCGGTCCAATCAGCCCCAGCATTTT
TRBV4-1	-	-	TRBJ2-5	CASSQGIRETQYF	TGCGCCAGCAGCCAAGGCATCAGAGAGACCCAGTACTTC
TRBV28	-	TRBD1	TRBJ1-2	CASSKQGAGYGYTF	TGTGCCAGCAGTAAGCAGGGGGCGGGGTATGGCTACACCTTC
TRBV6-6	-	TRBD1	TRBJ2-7	CASSPLTGSGEQYF	TGTGCCAGCAGTCCTCTGACAGGGTCGGGGGAGCAGTACTTC
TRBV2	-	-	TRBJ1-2	CASSEMGEGYTF	TGTGCCAGCAGTGAAATGGGAGAAGGCTACACCTTC
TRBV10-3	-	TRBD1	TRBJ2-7	CATAGTGTTLEQYF	TGTGCCACCGCCGGGACAGGGACGACTCTCGAGCAGTACTTC
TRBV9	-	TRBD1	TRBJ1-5	CASSVGQGYNQPQHF	TGTGCCAGCAGCGTGGGACAGGGCTACAATCAGCCCCAGCATTTT
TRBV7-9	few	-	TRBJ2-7	CASSLAGVNYEQYF	TGTGCCAGCAGCTTAGCGGGAGTCAATTACGAGCAGTACTTC
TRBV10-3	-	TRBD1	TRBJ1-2	CAISNGQENGYTF	TGTGCCATCAGTAATGGACAGGAGAATGGCTACACCTTC
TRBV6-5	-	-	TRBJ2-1	CASSPPQGYNEQFF	TGTGCCAGCAGTCCCCCGCAGGGATACAATGAGCAGTTCTTC
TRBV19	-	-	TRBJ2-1	CASLSYNEQFF	TGTGCCAGCCTATCCTACAATGAGCAGTTCTTC
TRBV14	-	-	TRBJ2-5	CASSRQGTETQYF	TGTGCCAGCAGCCGCCAGGGTACGGAGACCCAGTACTTC
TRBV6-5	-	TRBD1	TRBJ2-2	CATYRGMNTGELFF	TGTGCCACCTACAGGGGCATGAACACCGGGGAGCTGTTTTTT
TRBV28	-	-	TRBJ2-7	CATSSGGQYF	TGTGCCACCTCCTCCGGGGGGCAGTACTTC
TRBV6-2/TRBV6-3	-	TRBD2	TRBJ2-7	CASSYAISGSYEQYF	TGTGCCAGCAGTTACGCGATTAGCGGGTCCTACGAGCAGTACTTC
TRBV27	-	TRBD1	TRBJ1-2	CASSGQGYGYTF	TGTGCCAGCAGTGGACAGGGTTATGGCTACACCTTC
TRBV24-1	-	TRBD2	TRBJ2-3	CATSDSATSGASWDF	TGTGCCACCAGTGATTCCGCCACTAGCGGGGCCTCCTGGGATTTT
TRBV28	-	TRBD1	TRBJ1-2	CASGFLQGAGYTF	TGTGCCAGCGGGTTTTTACAGGGGGCGGGCTACACCTTC
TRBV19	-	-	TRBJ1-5	CASSIVGGDNQPQHF	TGTGCCAGTAGTATAGTAGGGGGGGACAATCAGCCCCAGCATTTT
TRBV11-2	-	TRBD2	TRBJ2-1	CASSSRLAGGNEQFF	TGTGCCAGCAGCTCCCGACTAGCGGGAGGGAATGAGCAGTTCTTC
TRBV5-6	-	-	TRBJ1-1	CASSLRGNTEAFF	TGTGCCAGCAGCTTAAGGGGAAACACTGAAGCTTTCTTT
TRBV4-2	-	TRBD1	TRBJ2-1	CASSPGQGTYNEQFF	TGTGCCAGCAGCCCTGGACAGGGGACATACAATGAGCAGTTCTTC
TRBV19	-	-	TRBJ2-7	CASSIVGGYEQYF	TGTGCCAGTAGTATAGTAGGGGGATACGAGCAGTACTTC
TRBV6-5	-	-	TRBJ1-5	CASSSLGLAGSQPQHF	TGTGCCAGCAGTTCCCTCGGGTTGGCCGGGAGTCAGCCCCAGCATTTT
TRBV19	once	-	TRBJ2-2	CASSIRARNSGELFF	TGTGCCAGTAGTATACGCGCTAGAAACTCCGGGGAGCTGTTTTTT
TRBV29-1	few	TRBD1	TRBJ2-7	CSVEDPGQGARYEQYF	TGCAGCGTTGAAGATCCGGGACAGGGGGCAAGATACGAGCAGTACTTC
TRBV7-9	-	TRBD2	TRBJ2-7	CASSLLAGEYEQYF	TGTGCCAGCAGCTTATTAGCGGGAGAGTACGAGCAGTACTTC
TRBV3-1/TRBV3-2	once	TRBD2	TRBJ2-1	CASSQDLAGYNEQFF	TGTGCCAGCAGCCAAGACCTAGCGGGCTACAATGAGCAGTTCTTC
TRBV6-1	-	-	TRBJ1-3	CASSESGLSGNTIYF	TGTGCCAGCAGTGAGAGCGGACTTTCTGGAAACACCATATATTTT
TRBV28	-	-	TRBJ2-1	CASRLVSVF	TGTGCCAGCAGATTGGTTTCGGTCTTC
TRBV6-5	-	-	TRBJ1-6	CASSYERENSPLHF	TGTGCCAGCAGTTACGAACGGGAGAATTCACCCCTCCACTTT
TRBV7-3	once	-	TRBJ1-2	CASSLSQGSGYTF	TGTGCCAGCAGCTTATCCCAGGGCTCCGGCTACACCTTC
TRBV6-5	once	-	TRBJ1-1	CASSYGSRSTEAFF	TGTGCCAGCAGTTACGGGAGTCGGAGCACTGAAGCTTTCTTT
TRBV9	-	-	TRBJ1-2	CASTMGGRADGYTF	TGTGCCAGCACTATGGGGGGGCGGGCGGATGGCTACACCTTC
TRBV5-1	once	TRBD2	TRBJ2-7	CASSLATSGRISIRQYF	TGCGCCAGCAGCTTGGCGACTAGCGGGAGAATTTCAATTAGGCAGTACTTC
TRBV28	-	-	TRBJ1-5	CASSLRGKKIRLGGDSNQPQHF	TGTGCCAGCAGTTTAAGGGGGAAAAAAATTCGTTTAGGAGGCGATAGCAATCAGCCCCAGCATTTT
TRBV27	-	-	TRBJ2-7	CASSSRLGRSYEQYF	TGTGCCAGCAGTTCTCGACTAGGTCGCTCCTACGAGCAGTACTTC
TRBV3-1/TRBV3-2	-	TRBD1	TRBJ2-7	CASSLKTGYEQYF	TGTGCCAGCAGCCTTAAGACAGGGTACGAGCAGTACTTC
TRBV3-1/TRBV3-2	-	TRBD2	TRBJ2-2	CASNQLAGGLTGELFF	TGTGCCAGCAACCAACTAGCGGGAGGGCTCACCGGGGAGCTGTTTTTT
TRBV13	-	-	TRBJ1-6	CASTLGGSNSPLHF	TGTGCCAGCACCTTGGGAGGGAGTAATTCACCCCTCCACTTT
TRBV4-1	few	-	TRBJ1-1	CASSQDESVVSTEAFF	TGCGCCAGCAGCCAAGATGAGTCGGTTGTTAGCACTGAAGCTTTCTTT
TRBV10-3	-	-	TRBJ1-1	CAISEQGVTEAFF	TGTGCCATCAGTGAGCAAGGGGTTACTGAAGCTTTCTTT